This record covers a single T cell receptor beta chain. Its target is unknown. These data are taken from a study of T cell responses to AZD1222 COVID-19 vaccine. Study conclusions and caveats: None of the repertoires were sampled until the peak T cell response had passed. In a largely white British group with more females than males, clonal diversity was possibly underestimated. Variant regions that are unmutated are reportedly the target of nearly half of spike-specific TCRs.

Here immunoSEQ multiplex PCR was the method, and the copy in TCRdb shows in-frame clones only, minus some. The profile shows roughly 200,000 clones, almost 90% of them singletons. Germline CDR1 SNHLY, CDR2 FYNNEI. V shed 6 bases and J shed 5 bases, with 11 bases lying between them. This CDR3 spans 12 amino acids. This clonotype was obtained from an adult in good health. Source: peripheral blood, taken on day 0 of AZD1222 vaccination. V gene TRBV2 combines with J gene TRBJ2-7, with D perhaps TRBD1 or TRBD2 (5 bases each). This CDR3 reads CASSGTQNEQYF. The CDR3 DNA sequence: TGTGCCAGCAGCGGGACCCAAAACGAGCAGTACTTC.